Below are 18 T cell receptor beta chains sequenced from a single sample in a study of shared clonotypes between healthy human individuals. As defined, naive CD8 cells were CD45RO-negative and positively selected for CCR7, with terminally differentiated effector memory CD45RA+ cells excluded. Measured with immunoSEQ multiplex PCR; TCRdb has only the in-frame clones, and not every one. The repertoire holds millions of clones, with 93% as singletons. The sequenced sample consisted of naive CD8+ T cells from PBMCs. The receptors originated from a man aged 18-30 years in good health. Some clones in this sample may be carry-over from other donors' samples.

The chain links TRBV4-3 to TRBJ2-5, with a possible D match to TRBD2 (6 bases). The CDR3 consists of 14 residues. Germline V gene sequence: CDR1 LGHNA, CDR2 YSLEER. Trimming left V 5 bases short and J 0 bases short, with 10 bases between. In nucleotides, the CDR3 is TGCGCCAGCAGCGAGGGCGGGAACCAAGAGACCCAGTACTTC. Translating it yields CASSEGGNQETQYF.

In this sample, this clone turned up a few times. The chain couples TRBV4-3 to TRBJ1-1; D gene uncertain. V lost 0 bases, J lost 1 base, and 12 bases lay in between. The CDR3 is made up of 16 amino acids. Germline CDR1 and CDR2: LGHNA and YSLEER. The CDR3 loop is CASSQEVGASNTEAFF. The CDR3 DNA reads TGCGCCAGCAGCCAAGAAGTAGGCGCGTCGAACACTGAAGCTTTCTTT.

CDR3 in amino acids: CASSLKGQGIYEQYF. The CDR3 DNA follows: TGTGCCAGCAGTTTGAAAGGACAGGGAATCTACGAGCAGTACTTC. The rearrangement links TRBV27 to TRBJ2-7, with TRBD1 identical over 8 bases. The length of the CDR3 is 15 residues. Trimming took 3 bases from V and 3 from J; bases not matched to a gene: 7. Germline values: CDR1 MNHEY, CDR2 SMNVEV (reference sequence).

The genes are TRBV11-2 and TRBJ2-1; TRBD2 agrees at 15 bases. V was clipped by 5 bases and J by 8 bases; unmatched bases: 13. Per the germline V gene, CDR1 is SGHAT and CDR2 is FQNNGV. The CDR3 covers 18 residues. The CDR3: CASSRFGRTSGRADEQFF. As DNA, the CDR3 is TGTGCCAGCAGCCGCTTTGGCCGGACTAGCGGGAGGGCCGATGAGCAGTTCTTC.

J is TRBJ2-1 and V is TRBV5-1; TRBD2 might be the D (5 bases). Germline CDR1 reads SGHRS; CDR2 reads YFSETQ. The CDR3 is 16 amino acids. Trimming took off 0 bases at V and 2 bases at J, with 12 bases between the two ends. Here the CDR3 reads CASSLGWTGTYNEQFF. The CDR3 region has the DNA TGCGCCAGCAGCTTGGGTTGGACTGGTACCTACAATGAGCAGTTCTTC.

The chain has TRBV19 and TRBJ2-2; D might be TRBD2 (7 bases). This CDR3 contains 15 residues. The V and J ends lost 7 bases and 9 bases respectively, with 21 bases between them. Germline V CDR1 and CDR2: LNHDA, SQIVND (reference sequence). In nucleotides, the CDR3 is TGTGCCAGTACATCGTGGGAGGGGGTGAGAAGGGAGCTGTTTTTT. This codes for CASTSWEGVRRELFF.

The V call is TRBV10-3, the J call TRBJ2-1; D is perhaps TRBD2 (6 bases). V lost 11 bases, J lost 4 bases, and 18 bases lay in between. CDR3 length: 14 residues. The germline V gene encodes CDR1 ENHRY and CDR2 SYGVKD. The CDR3 reads CASRLDSTYNEQFF. Written as DNA, the CDR3 is TGTGCCTCACGACTAGATTCCACGTACAATGAGCAGTTCTTC.

The V and J genes are TRBV28 and TRBJ1-2; no definite D call. The CDR3 runs 12 residues. In germline, CDR1 is MDHEN, CDR2 SYDVKM. Deletions cut 5 bases from V and 12 bases from J, with 16 bases between. The CDR3 region is CASSHSPREHTF. The CDR3, as DNA: TGTGCCAGCAGTCATTCTCCCCGTGAGCACACCTTC.

Comment on this clone: Additional DNA sequences in this sample encode the identical CDR3. V gene TRBV11-2 combines with J gene TRBJ2-7; 10 bases agree with TRBD1. CDR1 and CDR2 from the germline V gene are SGHAT and FQNNGV. The CDR3 sequence is 14 residues long. V lost 3 bases and J lost 4; bases outside the gene matches: 3. The CDR3, as DNA: TGTGCCAGCAGCTTCGGGACAGGGGCTTACGAGCAGTACTTC. This sequence encodes CASSFGTGAYEQYF.

V is TRBV18 and J is TRBJ2-5, with D possibly TRBD1 on 6 matching bases. Trimming removed 3 bases from V and 5 bases from J, with 10 bases in between. Germline CDR1 reads KGHSH; CDR2 reads LQKENI. The CDR3 length is 13 residues. In DNA form, the CDR3 reads TGTGCCAGCTCACCGGACAGTGCGGAGACCCAGTACTTC. The encoded protein is CASSPDSAETQYF.

There are a few counts of this clone. This same CDR3 is encoded by further DNA sequences in the sample. This chain uses TRBV2 with TRBJ1-1; D uncertain. Germline V gene data show CDR1 as SNHLY and CDR2 as FYNNEI. CDR3 length: 11 amino acids. The germline V and J ends were trimmed by 6 bases and 1 base, with 3 bases remaining between them. CDR3 loop: CASRSNTEAFF. CDR3 nucleotide sequence: TGTGCCAGCAGATCGAACACTGAAGCTTTCTTT.

The chain recombines TRBV5-1 with TRBJ1-1; 9 positions match TRBD1. Germline V gene data show CDR1 as SGHRS and CDR2 as YFSETQ. V was clipped by 3 bases and J by 5 bases; unmatched bases: 8. The CDR3 has 15 amino acids. DNA of the CDR3: TGCGCCAGCAGCTATACAGGGGGCGCGGTTACTGAAGCTTTCTTT. This gives the protein CASSYTGGAVTEAFF.

This clone was seen more than once but under ten times. V and J are TRBV4-1 and TRBJ1-1; D is perhaps TRBD1 (5 bases). Germline CDR1 reads MGHRA; CDR2 reads YSYEKL. The CDR3 extends over 15 amino acids. V lost 2 bases and J 0 bases, leaving 10 bases between the germline ends. CDR3 DNA: TGCGCCAGCAGCCAAAGACAGAGCATGAACACTGAAGCTTTCTTT. Translating it yields CASSQRQSMNTEAFF.

The chain carries TRBV5-1 and TRBJ2-2; D may be TRBD1 (6 bases). This CDR3 comprises 14 residues. The V end was cut by 4 bases, the J end by 6 bases, with 13 bases between. Germline-derived CDR1 and CDR2 are SGHRS and YFSETQ. DNA for the CDR3: TGCGCCAGCAGCCCGTCAGGGGACCCCGGGGAGCTGTTTTTT. Its protein is CASSPSGDPGELFF.

This rearrangement joins TRBV28 to TRBJ2-1; TRBD2 matches 12 bases. Germline trimming cut 5 bases from V and 13 bases from J; bases unmatched to any gene: 6. This CDR3 region has 13 residues. From germline, CDR1 is MDHEN and CDR2 SYDVKM. CDR3 sequence (DNA): TGTGCCAGCAGTCCCGGACTAGCGGGATCACAGTTCTTC. Translated, it gives CASSPGLAGSQFF.

The rearrangement joins TRBV7-9 to TRBJ2-1; possibly TRBD2 for D (5 bases). V was clipped by 5 bases and J by 0 bases, with 14 bases between them. The CDR3 covers 16 residues. The V gene's germline CDR1 is SEHNR and CDR2 FQNEAQ (reference sequence). The CDR3 sequence is CASSLLSAGSYNEQFF. The DNA for the CDR3 is TGTGCCAGCAGCCTCTTATCTGCGGGCTCCTACAATGAGCAGTTCTTC.

V usage is TRBV7-9 and J usage is TRBJ2-1; TRBD2 might be the D (6 bases). CDR1 SEHNR and CDR2 FQNEAQ come from the germline V gene (reference sequence). The CDR3 consists of 17 residues. V was clipped by 5 bases and J by 4 bases, with 21 bases between them. This chain's CDR3 is CASSPPARRADYNEQFF. CDR3 nucleotide sequence: TGTGCCAGCAGCCCCCCCGCCCGGAGGGCCGATTACAATGAGCAGTTCTTC.

This chain connects TRBV28 to TRBJ2-1; perhaps TRBD2 as D (6 bases). Trimming removed 4 bases at V and 8 bases at J, with 15 bases between. From germline, CDR1 is MDHEN and CDR2 SYDVKM. The CDR3 has 14 residues. CDR3 DNA sequence: TGTGCCAGCAGTTGGAGGGTTCCGCGCGATGAGCAGTTCTTC. It is translated as CASSWRVPRDEQFF.